Following are 5 T cell receptor beta chains from one sample sequenced in a study of shared clonotypes between healthy human individuals. The data were produced by immunoSEQ multiplex PCR, yet TCRdb's version contains in-frame clones alone and is incomplete. The table lists over a million clones, roughly 95% of them singletons. Specimen: naive CD4+ T cells sorted from blood. Subset reported: CD45RA+ positively selected. Receptor source: a man aged 25-40 years in good health.

The chain couples TRBV11-3 to TRBJ1-3; D gene ambiguous. Germline loops: CDR1 SGHNT, CDR2 YENEEA. The V gene lost 1 base and the J gene lost 2 bases, with 6 bases spanning the gap. This CDR3 comprises 14 residues. CDR3 residues: CASSLGGAGNTIYF. For the CDR3, the DNA is TGTGCCAGCAGCTTAGGGGGTGCTGGAAACACCATATATTTT.

The chain recombines TRBV15 with TRBJ2-1; tentatively, D is TRBD1 (6 bases). The germline gives CDR1 LNHNV, CDR2 YYDKDF (reference sequence). The CDR3 runs 15 residues. The germline V and J ends were trimmed by 0 bases and 6 bases, with 12 bases remaining between them. The CDR3 coding sequence is TGTGCCACCAGCAGAGATAGGACAGCTTTCAATGAGCAGTTCTTC. It specifies CATSRDRTAFNEQFF.

This sequence joins TRBV10-3 and TRBJ2-7; TRBD2 aligns across 8 bases. From germline, CDR1 is ENHRY and CDR2 SYGVKD. This CDR3 region has 15 residues. Trimming at V came to 4 bases and at J to 6 bases, leaving 11 bases not matched to a gene. Written as DNA, the CDR3 is TGTGCCATCAGTGCCCAAGTGAGTAGCGGGATCGAGCAGTACTTC. It codes for CAISAQVSSGIEQYF.

The chain combines TRBV28 with TRBJ1-2; D is unresolved. V was pared by 4 bases and J by 2 bases, with 14 bases between. The germline V gene encodes CDR1 MDHEN and CDR2 SYDVKM. The CDR3 extends over 15 amino acids. This chain's CDR3 is CASSYSGIVNYGYTF. The CDR3 nucleotides read TGTGCCAGCAGTTATTCTGGAATCGTAAACTATGGCTACACCTTC.

V usage is TRBV19 and J usage is TRBJ1-2, with unresolved D. The V gene's germline CDR1 is LNHDA and CDR2 SQIVND (reference sequence). The CDR3 covers 15 residues. Between the trimmed V and J ends, which lost 0 bases and 4 bases, there was a span of 12 bases. The CDR3 reads CASSIDQATIYGYTF. The CDR3 coding sequence is TGTGCCAGTAGTATAGATCAGGCTACAATCTATGGCTACACCTTC. The whole variable domain, remainder taken from reference TRBV19 and TRBJ1-2, is DGGITQSPKYLFRKEGQNVTLSCEQNLNHDAMYWYRQDPGQGLRLIYYSQIVNDFQKGDIAEGYSVSREKKESFPLTVTSAQKNPTAFYLCASSIDQATIYGYTFGSGTRLTVV.